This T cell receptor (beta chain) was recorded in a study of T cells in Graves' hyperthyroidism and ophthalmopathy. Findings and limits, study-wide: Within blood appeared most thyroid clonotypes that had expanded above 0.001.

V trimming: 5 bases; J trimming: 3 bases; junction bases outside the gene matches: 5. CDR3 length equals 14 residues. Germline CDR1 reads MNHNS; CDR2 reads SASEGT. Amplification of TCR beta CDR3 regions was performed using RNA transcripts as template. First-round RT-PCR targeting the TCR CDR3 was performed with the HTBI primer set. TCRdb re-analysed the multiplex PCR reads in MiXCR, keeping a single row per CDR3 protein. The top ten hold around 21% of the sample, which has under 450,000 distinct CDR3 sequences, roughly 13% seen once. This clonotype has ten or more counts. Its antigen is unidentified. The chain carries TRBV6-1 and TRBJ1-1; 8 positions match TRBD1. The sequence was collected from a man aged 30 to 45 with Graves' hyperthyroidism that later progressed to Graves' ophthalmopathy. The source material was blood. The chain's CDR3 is CASSPEDRDTEAFF. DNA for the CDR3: TGTGCCAGCAGTCCAGAGGACAGGGACACTGAAGCTTTCTTT.